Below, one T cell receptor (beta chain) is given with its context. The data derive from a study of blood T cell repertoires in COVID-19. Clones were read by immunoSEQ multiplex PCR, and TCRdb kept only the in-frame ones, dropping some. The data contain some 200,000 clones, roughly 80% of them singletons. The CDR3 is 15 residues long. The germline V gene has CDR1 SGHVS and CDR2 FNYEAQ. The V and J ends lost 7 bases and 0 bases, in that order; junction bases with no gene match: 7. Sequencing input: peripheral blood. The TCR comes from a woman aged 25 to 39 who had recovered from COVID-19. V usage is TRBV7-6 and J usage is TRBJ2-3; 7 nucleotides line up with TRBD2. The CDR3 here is CASTLLARSTDTQYF. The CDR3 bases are TGTGCCAGCACCCTACTAGCGAGGAGCACAGATACGCAGTATTTT.